A single sample is the source of the 2 T cell receptor beta chains below, sequenced in a study of cytomegalovirus exposure and HLA in healthy donors. Assay used: immunoSEQ multiplex PCR; TCRdb lists only in-frame clones, some missing. In the table there are about 130,000 clones, around nine tenths of which are singletons. The specimen sequenced was PBMCs. The source is a man aged 25-40 years in good health and CMV-seronegative.

The chain employs TRBV18 and TRBJ1-6, with 7 bases identical to TRBD1. The CDR3 spans 19 residues. The V and J ends lost 3 bases and 5 bases, in that order; junction bases with no gene match: 16. Germline CDR1 KGHSH, CDR2 LQKENI. This CDR3 is CASSPVPGGREINNSPLHF. The DNA of the CDR3 is TGTGCCAGCTCACCGGTCCCAGGGGGACGAGAGATCAATAATTCACCCCTCCACTTT.

The genes are TRBV7-9 and TRBJ1-6; D might be TRBD1 (5 bases). The CDR3 length is 13 residues. Trimming pared 5 bases from V and 6 bases from J, leaving 8 bases between. Germline-derived CDR1 and CDR2 are SEHNR and FQNEAQ (reference sequence). The chain's CDR3 is CASSRDSNSPLHF. Written as DNA, the CDR3 is TGTGCCAGCAGCCGGGACTCTAATTCACCCCTCCACTTT.